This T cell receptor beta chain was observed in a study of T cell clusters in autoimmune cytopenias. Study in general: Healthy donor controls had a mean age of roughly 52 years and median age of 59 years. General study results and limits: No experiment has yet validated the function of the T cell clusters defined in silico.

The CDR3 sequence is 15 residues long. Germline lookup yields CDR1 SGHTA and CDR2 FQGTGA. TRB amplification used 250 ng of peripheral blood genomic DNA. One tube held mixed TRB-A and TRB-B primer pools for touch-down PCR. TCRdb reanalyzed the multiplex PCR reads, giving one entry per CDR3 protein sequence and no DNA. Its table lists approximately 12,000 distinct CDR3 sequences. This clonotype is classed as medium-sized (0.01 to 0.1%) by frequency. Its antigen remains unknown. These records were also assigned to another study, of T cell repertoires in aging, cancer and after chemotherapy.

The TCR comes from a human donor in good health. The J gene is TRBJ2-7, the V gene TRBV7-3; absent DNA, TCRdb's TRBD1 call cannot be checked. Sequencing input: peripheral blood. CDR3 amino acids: CASSLSRTGMGEQYF.